These 3 T cell receptor beta chains came from one sample sequenced in a study of cytomegalovirus exposure and HLA in healthy donors. Data came from immunoSEQ multiplex PCR; TCRdb stores just in-frame clones and leaves some out. Altogether some 140,000 clones are present, approximately 84% being singletons, with the ten largest covering less than 35%. The sample was PBMCs. These receptors were collected from a man aged 30 to 45 in good health and CMV-seropositive.

The V and J genes are TRBV7-8 and TRBJ2-5; perhaps TRBD1 as D (5 bases). V lost 0 bases and J lost 4, with 9 bases in between. The CDR3 is 14 amino acids. Germline assignment: CDR1 SGHVS and CDR2 FQNEAQ. CDR3 nucleotides: TGTGCCAGCAGCTTAGCGAAAGGGGTAGAGACCCAGTACTTC. Its protein is CASSLAKGVETQYF.

The chain links TRBV7-6 to TRBJ1-3; D not certain. The V end lost 0 bases, the J end lost 2 bases, and 14 bases lay between the germline ends. The germline gives CDR1 SGHVS, CDR2 FNYEAQ. There are 17 residues in the CDR3. CDR3 in amino acids: CASSLARSLAPGNTIYF. The CDR3 bases are TGTGCCAGCAGCTTAGCTAGGTCCCTAGCCCCTGGAAACACCATATATTTT.

The J gene is TRBJ1-2, the V gene TRBV5-4, with D unresolved. V lost 3 bases and J lost 8, with 23 bases in between. The CDR3 runs 16 residues. The germline CDR1 and CDR2 sequences are SGHNT and YYREEE (reference sequence). The CDR3 sequence is CASSSVGPDMGLGYTF. CDR3 nucleotide sequence: TGTGCCAGCAGCTCCGTTGGGCCCGACATGGGTCTAGGCTACACCTTC. The full variable domain, in which reference TRBV5-4 and TRBJ1-2 provide the parts outside the CDR3, is ETGVTQSPTHLIKTRGQQVTLRCSSQSGHNTVSWYQQALGQGPQFIFQYYREEENGRGNFPPRFSGLQFPNYSSELNVNALELDDSALYLCASSSVGPDMGLGYTFGSGTRLTVV.